This T cell receptor beta chain is from a study of T cell responses to AZD1222 COVID-19 vaccine. This CDR3 spans 14 amino acids. CDR1 is MGHRA, CDR2 YSYEKL, per germline. V was clipped by 1 base and J by 3 bases, with 7 bases between them. Libraries were prepared by immunoSEQ multiplex PCR; TCRdb keeps only in-frame clonotypes and omits some of them. Here the sample spans about 150,000 clones, 90% to 95% being singletons. The sequences come from peripheral blood, collected 28 days after the second AZD1222 dose. The gene calls are TRBV4-1 and TRBJ1-3, with a weak D call TRBD1 (5 bases). This receptor was taken from an adult who received the AZD1222 COVID-19 vaccine. This chain's CDR3 is CASSQVGVGNTIYF. The CDR3 nucleotides are TGCGCCAGCAGCCAAGTAGGGGTTGGAAACACCATATATTTT.